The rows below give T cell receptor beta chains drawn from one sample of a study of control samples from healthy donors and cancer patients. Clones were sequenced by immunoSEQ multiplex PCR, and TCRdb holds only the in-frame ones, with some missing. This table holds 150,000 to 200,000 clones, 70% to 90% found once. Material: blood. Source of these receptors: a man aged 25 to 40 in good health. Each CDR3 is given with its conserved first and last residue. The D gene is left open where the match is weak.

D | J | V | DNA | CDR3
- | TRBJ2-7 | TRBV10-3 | TGTGCCATCAATCGGGCACAGGATCCCTACGAGCAGTACTTC | CAINRAQDPYEQYF
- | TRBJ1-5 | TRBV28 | TGTGCCAGCAGTTTGGAGAAGCCCCAGCATTTT | CASSLEKPQHF
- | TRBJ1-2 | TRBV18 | TGTGCCAGCTCACCATCAGGGCTGTGGGGCTACACCTTC | CASSPSGLWGYTF
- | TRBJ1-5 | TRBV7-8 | TGTGCCAGCAGCTTAGTTGGAAATCAGCCCCAGCATTTT | CASSLVGNQPQHF
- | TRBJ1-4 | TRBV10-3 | TGTGCCATCAGTTTACTTTTCCCAGGGGAACTGTTTTTT | CAISLLFPGELFF
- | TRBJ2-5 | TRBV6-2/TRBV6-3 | TGTGCCAGCAGTTACTCAAGGTTGGGGGAGACCCAGTACTTC | CASSYSRLGETQYF
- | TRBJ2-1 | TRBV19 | TGTGCCAGTAGTATAGGCCGACAGAACAATGAGCAGTTCTTC | CASSIGRQNNEQFF
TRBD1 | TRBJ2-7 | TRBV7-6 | TGTGCCAGCAGCCCGGGACAGGGGGACTACTACGAGCAGTACTTC | CASSPGQGDYYEQYF
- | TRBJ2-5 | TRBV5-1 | TGCGCCAGCAGCCCAAGCCGCGGGATGTTCGAAGAGACCCAGTACTTC | CASSPSRGMFEETQYF
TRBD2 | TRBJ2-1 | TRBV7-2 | TGTGCCAGCAGCTTAGCGTGGGGACTATACAATGAGCAGTTCTTC | CASSLAWGLYNEQFF
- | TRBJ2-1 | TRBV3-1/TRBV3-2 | TGTGCCAGCAGCCCTGACAACTACAATGAGCAGTTCTTC | CASSPDNYNEQFF
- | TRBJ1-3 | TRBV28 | TGTGCCAGCAGTTTAAGCTCTGGGGGCTCTGGAAACACCATATATTTT | CASSLSSGGSGNTIYF
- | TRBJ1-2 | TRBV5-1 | TGCGCCAGCAGCTTGGCCCACAACTATGGCTACACCTTC | CASSLAHNYGYTF
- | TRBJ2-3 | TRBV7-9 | TGTGCCAGCAGCTTAATCTTGGGTTTAACAGATACGCAGTATTTT | CASSLILGLTDTQYF